These 16 T cell receptor beta chains originate from one sample sequenced in a study of PD-1 blockade in classical Hodgkin lymphoma. This sample's time point: cycle 4 day 1 (C4D1), after more than five weeks of nivolumab. All the patients suffered relapse after autologous stem cell transplantation, and brentuximab vedotin exposure differed. Generated by immunoSEQ multiplex PCR, the TCRdb table keeps only in-frame clones and is missing some. Among roughly 50,000 clones listed, around 89% were seen once. Specimen: peripheral blood mononuclear cells (PBMCs), collected before the fourth cycle of nivolumab. The receptors stem from a human donor with classical Hodgkin lymphoma.

The rearrangement uses TRBV19 and TRBJ2-4, with 8 bases that match TRBD2. Per the germline V gene, CDR1 is LNHDA and CDR2 is SQIVND (reference sequence). The V segment lost 6 bases and the J segment 0 bases; nucleotides outside the gene matches: 4. This CDR3 has 15 residues. The CDR3 region has the DNA TGTGCCAGTAGGCTAGCGGGCCGAGCCAAAAACATTCAGTACTTC. It is translated as CASRLAGRAKNIQYF.

This clone was detected only a few times. The chain recombines TRBV28 with TRBJ1-2, with D tentatively TRBD1 (5 bases). The V gene's germline CDR1 is MDHEN and CDR2 SYDVKM. Trimming stripped 3 bases from V and 5 bases from J, with 13 bases between. This CDR3 comprises 14 residues. CDR3 DNA: TGTGCCAGCAGTTTGACGAGGGGCTGGTATGGCTACACCTTC. Encoded protein: CASSLTRGWYGYTF.

This clone came up once. The V call is TRBV7-3, the J call TRBJ2-5; 7 bases fit TRBD1. This CDR3 spans 14 amino acids. V shed 4 bases and J 3 bases; nucleotides not matched to a gene: 5. CDR1 is SGHTA and CDR2 is FQGTGA in the germline V gene. In DNA form, the CDR3 reads TGTGCCAGCAGCTCCCAGGGGACAGAAGAGACCCAGTACTTC. Amino acid sequence: CASSSQGTEETQYF.

This rearrangement joins TRBV6-6 to TRBJ1-4, with 8 nucleotides matching TRBD1. The CDR3 extends over 10 amino acids. Trimming at V came to 6 bases and at J to 13 bases, leaving 1 base not matched to a gene. Germline CDR1 reads MNHNY; CDR2 reads SVGAGI (reference sequence). The CDR3 nucleotides are TGTGCCAGCAGACAGGGGGGACTGTTTTTT. It translates to CASRQGGLFF.

This clone was observed once. The rearrangement links TRBV6-6 to TRBJ2-7; 9 nucleotides match TRBD1. The junction had 9 bases not matched to a gene; V was cut back by 7 bases and J by 5 bases. Per germline, CDR1 MNHNY and CDR2 SVGAGI (reference sequence). This CDR3 spans 14 amino acids. CDR3 nucleotides: TGTGCCAGCACCTCCGGGACAGGGTTAAACGAGCAGTACTTC. Translation: CASTSGTGLNEQYF.

The chain is built from TRBV19 and TRBJ1-2; D may be TRBD1 (6 bases). CDR3 length: 14 residues. The germline V gene encodes CDR1 LNHDA and CDR2 SQIVND (reference sequence). Trimming took 4 bases from V and 7 from J, leaving 16 bases between them. CDR3 nucleotide sequence: TGTGCCAGTAGTAATCCGGGGGCTGGGTCTGGCTACACCTTC. This translates into CASSNPGAGSGYTF.

This sequence joins TRBV5-1 and TRBJ2-3; weak D call: TRBD1 (6 bases). CDR1 is SGHRS and CDR2 is YFSETQ in the germline V gene. This CDR3 has 14 residues. V lost 5 bases to trimming and J lost 0 bases, with 10 bases between them. DNA for the CDR3: TGCGCCAGCAGGGAGGACAGAAGCACAGATACGCAGTATTTT. Residues: CASREDRSTDTQYF.

The chain uses TRBV9 and TRBJ2-1; D call uncertain. The CDR3 totals 13 residues. Trimming shortened V by 4 bases and J by 5 bases, and 10 bases separated the two germline ends. Germline CDR1 and CDR2: SGDLS and YYNGEE. DNA for the CDR3: TGTGCCAGCAGCCCACGACCCCACAATGAGCAGTTCTTC. Its protein product is CASSPRPHNEQFF. Variable domain in full (rest from reference TRBV9 and TRBJ2-1): DSGVTQTPKHLITATGQRVTLRCSPRSGDLSVYWYQQSLDQGLQFLIQYYNGEERAKGNILERFSAQQFPDLHSELNLSSLELGDSALYFCASSPRPHNEQFFGPGTRLTVL.

The V and J genes are TRBV11-2 and TRBJ2-5, with D hard to call. Trimming cost V 5 bases and J 1 base, with 14 bases left between them. The CDR3 is made up of 15 amino acids. CDR1 and CDR2 from the germline V gene are SGHAT and FQNNGV. CDR3 DNA: TGTGCCAGCAGCCCAAGGGCCCAGTCCCAAGAGACCCAGTACTTC. Amino acid sequence: CASSPRAQSQETQYF. Supplemented by reference TRBV11-2 and TRBJ2-5, the full variable domain reads EAGVAQSPRYKIIEKRQSVAFWCNPISGHATLYWYQQILGQGPKLLIQFQNNGVVDDSQLPKDRFSAERLKGVDSTLKIQPAKLEDSAVYLCASSPRAQSQETQYFGPGTRLLVL.

V is TRBV7-3 and J is TRBJ1-1, with TRBD1 as a possible D gene (6 bases). V lost 3 bases and J lost 3, with 20 bases in between. Germline loops: CDR1 SGHTA, CDR2 FQGTGA. This CDR3 has 17 residues. CDR3 amino acids: CASSFVGGRATDTEAFF. The CDR3 DNA reads as TGTGCCAGCAGCTTCGTGGGGGGGCGAGCCACGGACACTGAAGCTTTCTTT.

Written as DNA, the CDR3 is TGTGCCAGCAGTGGACCGCTGGAGGGCAGGCGTGGAAACACCATATATTTT. It encodes CASSGPLEGRRGNTIYF. This chain joins TRBV25-1 and TRBJ1-3; no firm D call. Between the trimmed V and J ends, which lost 4 bases and 3 bases, there was a span of 19 bases. This CDR3 is built from 17 residues. The germline gives CDR1 MGHDK, CDR2 SYGVNS.

V gene TRBV19 combines with J gene TRBJ2-7; D is unresolved. V was cut by 3 bases and J by 2 bases, with 2 bases left in between. Germline V gene data show CDR1 as LNHDA and CDR2 as SQIVND (reference sequence). The CDR3 spans 11 residues. CDR3 nucleotide sequence: TGTGCCAGTAGTATGGCCTACGAGCAGTACTTC. This sequence encodes CASSMAYEQYF.

The chain combines TRBV7-9 with TRBJ2-7; D gene uncertain. CDR1 and CDR2 from the germline V gene are SEHNR and FQNEAQ (reference sequence). This CDR3 is 16 amino acids long. Deletions cut 1 base from V and 3 bases from J, with 16 bases between. Written as DNA, the CDR3 is TGTGCCAGCAGCTTAGATGTTGGCGCAGCATACTACGAGCAGTACTTC. Translating gives CASSLDVGAAYYEQYF.

Only one count was recorded for this clone. The chain is built from TRBV7-6 and TRBJ2-2; TRBD2 might be the D (5 bases). Germline-derived CDR1 and CDR2 are SGHVS and FNYEAQ. V dropped 4 bases and J dropped 0 bases, with 12 bases sitting between them. There are 16 residues in the CDR3. CDR3 residues: CASSWTYSTNTGELFF. Here the CDR3 DNA reads TGTGCCAGCAGCTGGACTTACTCGACGAACACCGGGGAGCTGTTTTTT.

The chain combines TRBV4-2 with TRBJ2-5, with D perhaps assigned TRBD1 or TRBD2 (6 bases each). In germline, CDR1 is LGHNA, CDR2 YNFKEQ. The V end lost 1 base, the J end lost 5 bases, and 11 bases lay between the germline ends. This CDR3 is 14 amino acids long. CDR3 coding DNA: TGTGCCAGCAGCCAAGTGGGGGGCTGGGAGACCCAGTACTTC. It is translated as CASSQVGGWETQYF.

This chain connects TRBV25-1 to TRBJ2-7, with a weak D call TRBD1 (6 bases). Looked up from germline, CDR1 is MGHDK and CDR2 is SYGVNS. Trimming left V 11 bases short and J 5 bases short, with 25 bases between. The CDR3 is 15 amino acids. The CDR3 bases are TGTGCCTCGGGGCCGAGGGCAGGGGCTAGCAACGAGCAGTACTTC. Its translation is CASGPRAGASNEQYF.